These 15 T cell receptor beta chains came from one sample sequenced in a study of type 1 regulatory T cells (dated by TCRdb to the early 2020s). What these receptors recognize is not known. The sequencer listed for this sample is Illumina MiSeq. Using fastp at Q25 and MiXCR, TCRdb reprocessed the public reads and kept productive beta chains. Rows with one shared CDR3 protein collapse into an entry with the most common genes and DNA. This sample comprises just under 65,000 distinct CDR3 sequences, roughly 49% of them detected only once. More than 2% of the sample belongs to the ten largest clones. What was sequenced was cultured non-Tr1 T cells, either the whole culture or a sorted T cell fraction (not recorded which). The cell subset or site label on this specimen signifies: non-Tr1 population from the T-allo10 product. The receptors originated from a human donor in good health.

The chain carries TRBV4-1 and TRBJ2-2; 13 bases line up with TRBD2. This CDR3 is built from 18 residues. Germline CDR1 is MGHRA and CDR2 is YSYEKL. V shed 3 bases and J 1 base; nucleotides not matched to a gene: 5. The CDR3 protein is CASSQTSGGLLNTGELFF. DNA of the CDR3: TGCGCCAGCAGCCAGACTAGCGGGGGGCTCCTGAACACCGGGGAGCTGTTTTTT.

The chain recombines TRBV2 with TRBJ2-1; D gene ambiguous. This CDR3 is built from 15 residues. Trimming removed 4 bases at V and 7 bases at J, with 17 bases between. CDR1 and CDR2 (germline): SNHLY, FYNNEI. The CDR3, as DNA: TGTGCCAGCAGTGTGTTGCGATTATCTACAAATGAGCAGTTCTTC. Its translation: CASSVLRLSTNEQFF.

This clonotype was observed a handful of times. This chain links TRBV12-3 or TRBV12-4 with TRBJ2-7; weak D call: TRBD1 (7 bases). V shed 0 bases and J shed 3 bases, with 18 bases lying between them. The CDR3 runs 17 residues. The CDR3 bases are TGTGCCAGCAGTTTAGCTCCCGGCAGGGGGGTTTTCTACGAGCAGTACTTC. Its translation: CASSLAPGRGVFYEQYF.

Only a few counts were recorded for this clonotype. V usage is TRBV20-1 and J usage is TRBJ1-1, with a possible D match to TRBD1 (6 bases). There are 13 residues in the CDR3. Germline CDR1 DFQATT, CDR2 SNEGSKA (reference sequence). V lost 5 bases and J 5 bases, leaving 15 bases between the germline ends. CDR3 protein: CSAPTGGGTEAFF. The CDR3 DNA sequence: TGCAGTGCTCCGACAGGAGGAGGTACTGAAGCTTTCTTT.

This chain connects TRBV7-2 to TRBJ2-1, with D possibly TRBD2 on 5 matching bases. Germline CDR1 and CDR2: SGHTA and FQGNSA. The CDR3 covers 15 residues. Trimming shortened V by 3 bases and J by 0 bases, and 9 bases separated the two germline ends. The CDR3 DNA sequence: TGTGCCAGCAGCTTTAGCGCGAGCTCCTACAATGAGCAGTTCTTC. It codes for CASSFSASSYNEQFF.

The chain links TRBV12-3 or TRBV12-4 to TRBJ1-1, with D uncertain. This CDR3 is built from 13 residues. V was trimmed by 7 bases and J by 0 bases, leaving 9 bases between them. CDR3: CASTPRLNTEAFF. As DNA, the CDR3 is TGTGCCAGCACCCCTAGGCTGAACACTGAAGCTTTCTTT.

This clonotype is a singleton in its sample. The chain links TRBV5-4 to TRBJ2-3; D ambiguous. CDR3 length: 16 amino acids. The V gene's germline CDR1 is SGHNT and CDR2 YYREEE (reference sequence). V was pared by 4 bases and J by 2 bases, with 17 bases between. The CDR3 reads CASSPLSERVTDTQYF. CDR3 nucleotide sequence: TGTGCCAGCAGCCCCCTTTCGGAACGAGTCACAGATACGCAGTATTTT.

This clonotype has only a few counts. The chain is built from TRBV5-1 and TRBJ2-3, with TRBD2 matching over 7 bases. The germline CDR1 and CDR2 sequences are SGHRS and YFSETQ. CDR3 length: 17 residues. Unmatched junction bases numbered 10, after V lost 3 bases and J lost 0 bases. CDR3 region: CASSSTGSGTSTDTQYF. The CDR3 DNA sequence: TGCGCCAGCAGCTCCACGGGGAGCGGGACTAGCACAGATACGCAGTATTTT. Full variable domain (remainder filled in from reference TRBV5-1 and TRBJ2-3): KAGVTQTPRYLIKTRGQQVTLSCSPISGHRSVSWYQQTPGQGLQFLFEYFSETQRNKGNFPGRFSGRQFSNSRSEMNVSTLELGDSALYLCASSSTGSGTSTDTQYFGPGTRLTVL.

This clonotype was seen once. The chain links TRBV7-2 to TRBJ2-1; perhaps D is TRBD1 or TRBD2 (5 bases each). Germline CDR1 reads SGHTA; CDR2 reads FQGNSA. This CDR3 comprises 17 residues. Trimming removed 4 bases from V and 6 bases from J, with 22 bases in between. CDR3 sequence: CASSSAPGPRPSNEQFF. The DNA of the CDR3 is TGTGCCAGCAGCTCCGCCCCGGGACCAAGGCCTAGCAATGAGCAGTTCTTC.

The chain carries TRBV12-3 or TRBV12-4 and TRBJ1-1; D gene uncertain. V was trimmed by 7 bases and J by 2 bases, leaving 11 bases between them. The CDR3 length is 13 residues. CDR3 bases: TGTGCCAGCAATTTCGGGAGAAACACTGAAGCTTTCTTT. It specifies CASNFGRNTEAFF.

V is TRBV20-1 and J is TRBJ2-3; D is tentatively TRBD1 or TRBD2 (5 bases each). The CDR3 consists of 14 residues. Germline V CDR1 and CDR2: DFQATT, SNEGSKA (reference sequence). V was pared by 5 bases and J by 2 bases, with 14 bases between. The CDR3 bases are TGCAGTGCTGCCCTCGGGGCGGACACAGATACGCAGTATTTT. This sequence encodes CSAALGADTDTQYF.

The chain combines TRBV5-1 with TRBJ1-1; D remains unclear. Trimming took 2 bases from V and 0 from J, leaving 20 bases between them. The germline V gene encodes CDR1 SGHRS and CDR2 YFSETQ. The CDR3 length is 18 residues. The CDR3 sequence: CASSFGRAGNQMNTEAFF. CDR3 sequence (DNA): TGCGCCAGCAGCTTCGGGAGGGCGGGAAACCAAATGAACACTGAAGCTTTCTTT.

The chain uses TRBV6-6 and TRBJ1-4, with TRBD1 as a possible D gene (5 bases). This CDR3 region has 15 residues. The germline gives CDR1 MNHNY, CDR2 SVGAGI (reference sequence). V dropped 7 bases and J dropped 0 bases, with 12 bases sitting between them. CDR3 DNA sequence: TGTGCCAGCACTTGGGGCCCAGCAACTAATGAAAAACTGTTTTTT. It codes for CASTWGPATNEKLFF.

V gene TRBV7-2 combines with J gene TRBJ2-3, with no clear D. Trimming cost V 0 bases and J 3 bases, with 13 bases left between them. CDR1 is SGHTA and CDR2 is FQGNSA in the germline V gene. This CDR3 contains 16 residues. This chain's CDR3 is CASSLASVLETDTQYF. The CDR3 region has the DNA TGTGCCAGCAGCTTAGCGTCGGTTCTGGAAACAGATACGCAGTATTTT.

This clonotype was seen a handful of times. J is TRBJ2-5 and V is TRBV20-1; perhaps D is TRBD1 or TRBD2 (5 bases each). Germline CDR1 reads DFQATT; CDR2 reads SNEGSKA (reference sequence). This CDR3 comprises 13 residues. Trimming removed 1 base at V and 7 bases at J, with 13 bases between. CDR3 coding DNA: TGCAGTGCTAGAGGATCACCTGGGGGGACCCAGTACTTC. This sequence encodes CSARGSPGGTQYF.